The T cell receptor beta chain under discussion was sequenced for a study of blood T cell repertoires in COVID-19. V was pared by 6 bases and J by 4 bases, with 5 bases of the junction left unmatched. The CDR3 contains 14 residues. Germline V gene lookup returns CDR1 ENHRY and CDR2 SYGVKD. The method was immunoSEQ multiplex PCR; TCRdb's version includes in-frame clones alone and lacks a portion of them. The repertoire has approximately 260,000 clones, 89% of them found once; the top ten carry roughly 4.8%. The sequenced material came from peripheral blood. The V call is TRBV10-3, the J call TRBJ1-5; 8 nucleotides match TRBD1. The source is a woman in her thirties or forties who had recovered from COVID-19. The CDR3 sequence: CAISLDRANQPQHF. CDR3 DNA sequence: TGTGCCATCAGCCTGGACAGGGCAAATCAGCCCCAGCATTTT.